This TCR beta chain was documented in a study of sequential checkpoint blockade in melanoma. Turning to the study itself: After nivolumab or ipilimumab alone, approximately 22 patients had week-13 rebiopsies.

V gave up 8 bases and J gave up 2 bases; unmatched junction bases: 7. The germline V gene encodes CDR1 LNHDA and CDR2 SQIVND (reference sequence). There are 14 residues in the CDR3. The method was immunoSEQ multiplex PCR; TCRdb's version includes in-frame clones alone and lacks a portion of them. Of about 3,700 clones detected, around 23% appear once; the ten largest clones hold more than 20%. Documented treatment: randomized to nivolumab then ipilimumab (arm A) or the reverse (arm B). Study conclusions and caveats: Mutational load did not correlate with tumor T-cell fraction or clonality.

Details on this clone: The target antigen is unknown.

The sequence derives from a human donor with melanoma. The chain carries TRBV19 and TRBJ2-3; 7 bases map to TRBD2. The material was tumor tissue (inferred from file names), obtained from a patient given nivolumab and ipilimumab in sequence. DNA of the CDR3: TGTGCCAGTCCTGAAGCGGGGCACACAGATACGCAGTATTTT. Its translation is CASPEAGHTDTQYF. The whole variable domain, remainder taken from reference TRBV19 and TRBJ2-3, is DGGITQSPKYLFRKEGQNVTLSCEQNLNHDAMYWYRQDPGQGLRLIYYSQIVNDFQKGDIAEGYSVSREKKESFPLTVTSAQKNPTAFYLCASPEAGHTDTQYFGPGTRLTVL.